These T cell receptor beta chains were read from a single sample in a study of T cell responses to AZD1222 COVID-19 vaccine. This table comes from immunoSEQ multiplex PCR, and its TCRdb copy is limited to in-frame clones, with some not included. The sample holds about 56,000 clones, over 75% seen once. The sample consisted of peripheral blood, taken on day 0 of AZD1222 vaccination. These receptor sequences come from an adult in good health. Each CDR3 is given without its conserved first and last residue. D genes are given only for firm matches.

v_call	j_call	d_call	cdr3_aa
TRBV6-6	TRBJ1-4	TRBD1	ASSARGTGDEKLF
TRBV7-9	TRBJ2-3	TRBD2	ASSPRFPLAGTQY
TRBV3-1/TRBV3-2	TRBJ2-5	TRBD2	ASSQENPSGQETQY
TRBV7-6	TRBJ1-3	TRBD1	ASSPRPGQGGPSIGNTIY
TRBV10-3	TRBJ1-3	.	AISEGRTSGNTIY
TRBV5-4	TRBJ2-3	.	ASSLRSTDTQY
TRBV4-2	TRBJ2-7	TRBD2	ASSPRELAGAGGEQY
TRBV7-9	TRBJ1-4	.	ASRPSRGQANEKLF
TRBV4-1	TRBJ1-2	TRBD1	ASSLGTDYGYT
TRBV20-1	TRBJ1-5	TRBD1	SASLRTGMPQH
TRBV7-9	TRBJ1-5	.	ASSLLGPGEPQH
TRBV7-9	TRBJ1-3	.	ASSSSGGSGNTIY
TRBV7-2	TRBJ2-5	TRBD1	ASSKGGQGGETQY
TRBV4-1	TRBJ2-7	.	ASSQWEFSYEQY
TRBV10-3	TRBJ1-3	.	AISFDPRTAQDSGNTIY
TRBV10-3	TRBJ2-3	.	AMGGFRDSFSTDTQY
TRBV6-5	TRBJ2-7	.	ASRTAGQSYEQY
TRBV15	TRBJ1-4	.	ATSSDFQSEGKLF
TRBV27	TRBJ1-4	.	ASSLRVYGNEKLF
TRBV19	TRBJ2-7	.	ASAPGTATYEQY
TRBV2	TRBJ2-7	.	ASSDGGGGIRLYEQY
TRBV5-6	TRBJ1-1	.	ASSHGQLNTEAF
TRBV6-2/TRBV6-3	TRBJ1-2	.	ASSTDRGYT
TRBV7-3	TRBJ2-1	TRBD1	ASSTAVGGAYNEQF
TRBV5-5	TRBJ1-5	TRBD1	ASSLSGTGVGPQH
TRBV18	TRBJ2-1	TRBD2	ASSPRGPSGGYEQF
TRBV6-1	TRBJ1-2	.	ASSEFAGVSFNYGYT
TRBV11-2	TRBJ2-5	.	ASSFGGGYQETQY
TRBV7-8	TRBJ1-2	.	ASSLDLGENYGYT
TRBV21-1	TRBJ2-7	.	ASSKADRGVSPYEQY
TRBV6-1	TRBJ2-1	TRBD2	ASSERTRGNEQF
TRBV28	TRBJ2-5	.	ASSSSGEETQY
TRBV18	TRBJ2-7	TRBD1	ASSPSSYSRDRGSYEQY
TRBV9	TRBJ2-7	TRBD1	ASSGIQGYEQY
TRBV5-6	TRBJ1-1	TRBD1	ASSFSTGGTEAF
TRBV30	TRBJ1-6	.	AWSEPWPINSPLH
TRBV18	TRBJ1-6	.	ASSTDRPHNSPLH